The present entry profiles one T cell receptor beta chain with its context. Its specificity is unknown. Time point denoted: week 47, end of study. In the vaccine, a single dose held 300 ug of the mutant IDH1 20-mer peptide, along with topical imiquimod. The study gave patients eight vaccinations in weeks 1, 3, 5, 7, 11, 15, 19, 23. This sample is part of a study of a mutant IDH1 vaccine in newly diagnosed glioma. Produced via immunoSEQ multiplex PCR; TCRdb's table is partial and in-frame only. Of tens of thousands of clones in the sample, about three quarters are singletons; the top ten hold just under 5%. This CDR3 region has 13 residues. CDR1 is SNHLY, CDR2 FYNNEI, per germline. The J segment lost 4 bases and the V segment lost 4 bases, leaving 0 bases of the junction unmatched.

The sequences come from PBMCs, collected from a glioma patient whose treatment included an IDH1 peptide vaccine. This clonotype was sampled from a woman between 40 and 50 years old with glioma. Some clones in this sample may be carry-over from other donors' samples. The rearrangement uses TRBV2 and TRBJ2-3, with 9 bases fitting TRBD2. The CDR3 nucleotides are TGTGCCAGCAGTGGCGGGGGGGCAGATACGCAGTATTTT. Translating it yields CASSGGGADTQYF.